Below are 23 T cell receptor beta chains sequenced from a single sample in a study of T-cell memory formation after mild COVID-19. TCRdb reprocessed the 5' RACE reads via MiXCR and lists one record per CDR3 protein. The sample carries about 320,000 distinct CDR3 sequences, over 11% recorded once. What was sequenced was PBMCs or a T cell subset sorted from them (not recorded which). These receptors were taken from a man aged 18-30 years who had mild COVID-19 (a few samples of this study predate the infection). Cell type and time point are not known.

The chain employs TRBV3-1 and TRBJ2-5; 10 nucleotides line up with TRBD2. V was clipped by 6 bases and J by 4 bases; unmatched bases: 8. Germline V gene lookup returns CDR1 LGHDT and CDR2 YNNKEL (reference sequence). This CDR3 has 15 residues. CDR3 amino acids: CASRPLAGGGETQYF. CDR3 sequence (DNA): TGTGCCAGCAGACCTTTAGCGGGGGGCGGAGAGACCCAGTACTTC.

The chain joins TRBV2 to TRBJ2-1; 7 nucleotides line up with TRBD2. Germline CDR1 SNHLY, CDR2 FYNNEI. Trimming took 6 bases from V and 4 from J; bases not matched to a gene: 9. The CDR3 spans 15 residues. DNA for the CDR3: TGTGCCAGCAGGGCCACTAGCGAATTTTACAATGAGCAGTTCTTC. This gives the protein CASRATSEFYNEQFF.

This clonotype was detected a few times. The V and J genes are TRBV5-1 and TRBJ2-1; 7 nucleotides agree with TRBD2. The germline V gene encodes CDR1 SGHRS and CDR2 YFSETQ. The CDR3 runs to 15 residues. The V segment lost 4 bases and the J segment 4 bases; nucleotides outside the gene matches: 8. CDR3 bases: TGCGCCAGCAGCAGGCCCCGCGGGGGATACAATGAGCAGTTCTTC. It yields the protein CASSRPRGGYNEQFF. Together with reference TRBV5-1 and TRBJ2-1, the CDR3 gives the full variable domain: KAGVTQTPRYLIKTRGQQVTLSCSPISGHRSVSWYQQTPGQGLQFLFEYFSETQRNKGNFPGRFSGRQFSNSRSEMNVSTLELGDSALYLCASSRPRGGYNEQFFGPGTRLTVL.

The table lists this clonotype with a few counts. This chain joins TRBV29-1 and TRBJ2-1, with TRBD1 identical over 9 bases. V dropped 7 bases and J dropped 6; count of bases not matched to a gene: 7. Germline values: CDR1 SQVTM, CDR2 ANQGSEA. This CDR3 comprises 13 residues. This CDR3 is CSAGQGTLNEQFF. DNA of the CDR3: TGCAGCGCAGGACAGGGGACCCTCAATGAGCAGTTCTTC.

CDR3 amino acids: CSAGQGADTQYF. CDR3 DNA: TGCAGCGCGGGACAGGGAGCAGATACGCAGTATTTT. The rearrangement uses TRBV29-1 and TRBJ2-3; TRBD1 matches at 9 bases. From germline, CDR1 is SQVTM and CDR2 ANQGSEA. CDR3 size: 12 residues. V shed 7 bases and J 4 bases; nucleotides not matched to a gene: 3.

The chain uses TRBV29-1 and TRBJ2-1; 9 bases fit TRBD1. There are 13 residues in the CDR3. Germline CDR1 is SQVTM and CDR2 is ANQGSEA. Trimming removed 3 bases from V and 3 bases from J; junction bases left unmatched: 0. The CDR3 nucleotides read TGCAGCGTTGAGGACAGGGGCTACAATGAGCAGTTCTTC. Translated: CSVEDRGYNEQFF.

This chain joins TRBV6-5 and TRBJ2-2; D could derive from TRBD1 or TRBD2 (5 bases each). Per germline, CDR1 MNHEY and CDR2 SVGAGI. The CDR3 runs 16 residues. The V end was cut by 3 bases, the J end by 7 bases, with 18 bases between. CDR3 DNA: TGTGCCAGCAGTTATCGGGACGAGCCCAGAAACGGGGAGCTGTTTTTT. The encoded protein is CASSYRDEPRNGELFF.

This clonotype was found a few times. V usage is TRBV29-1 and J usage is TRBJ2-1; no reliable D call. The CDR3 covers 13 residues. Germline V gives CDR1 SQVTM, CDR2 ANQGSEA. V dropped 4 bases and J dropped 6 bases, with 13 bases sitting between them. The CDR3 nucleotides are TGCAGCGTTGGTGCCGGCAGTGGCAATGAGCAGTTCTTC. Amino acids: CSVGAGSGNEQFF.

This sequence joins TRBV6-2 or TRBV6-3 and TRBJ2-5; 7 positions agree with TRBD2. This CDR3 has 13 residues. With 6 bases clipped from V and 4 bases from J, the junction kept 5 bases outside the gene matches. From germline, CDR1 is MNHEY and CDR2 SVGEGT. The CDR3 nucleotides are TGTGCCAGCAGACGGTCGGGGGGAGAGACCCAGTACTTC. It is translated as CASRRSGGETQYF.

This clonotype was counted between two and nine times. The chain carries TRBV6-2 or TRBV6-3 and TRBJ1-2, with 7 bases identical to TRBD1. There are 13 residues in the CDR3. The germline V gene has CDR1 MNHEY and CDR2 SVGEGT. With 6 bases clipped from V and 2 bases from J, the junction kept 3 bases outside the gene matches. CDR3 residues: CASRPTGNYGYTF. In nucleotides, the CDR3 is TGTGCCAGCAGGCCGACAGGGAACTATGGCTACACCTTC.

This clonotype was detected ten times or more. This sequence joins TRBV6-2 or TRBV6-3 and TRBJ2-5, with no clear D. Germline V CDR1 and CDR2: MNHEY, SVGEGT. V gave up 6 bases and J gave up 2 bases, with 4 bases separating them. The CDR3 spans 11 residues. The CDR3 DNA is TGTGCCAGCAGCCAGCAAGAGACCCAGTACTTC. Its translation: CASSQQETQYF.

This chain connects TRBV7-2 to TRBJ1-1, with a tentative D call TRBD1 (5 bases). Trimming removed 3 bases at V and 0 bases at J, with 11 bases between. The CDR3 is 15 amino acids. Germline V gene lookup returns CDR1 SGHTA and CDR2 FQGNSA. The CDR3, as DNA: TGTGCCAGCAGCTTGCAGGGTGGAGTGAACACTGAAGCTTTCTTT. This gives the protein CASSLQGGVNTEAFF.

V and J are TRBV7-2 and TRBJ1-2; possible D gene TRBD1, 6 bases. V shed 4 bases and J shed 6 bases, with 12 bases lying between them. The CDR3 is 13 residues long. CDR1 and CDR2 (germline): SGHTA, FQGNSA. This CDR3 is CASSSRQVHGYTF. DNA for the CDR3: TGTGCCAGCAGCTCCAGACAGGTCCATGGCTACACCTTC.

Only a few counts were recorded for this clonotype. The chain combines TRBV11-2 with TRBJ1-2; 7 bases are shared with TRBD1. Germline CDR1 SGHAT, CDR2 FQNNGV. The V gene end was trimmed by 4 bases and the J gene end by 4 bases; junction bases not matched to a gene: 9. The CDR3 has 15 amino acids. In DNA form, the CDR3 reads TGTGCCAGCAGCTCATTTAGGGGGCGAGGCTATGGCTACACCTTC. Protein sequence: CASSSFRGRGYGYTF.

The chain uses TRBV5-4 and TRBJ1-2; D gene unclear. V was pared by 0 bases and J by 8 bases, with 14 bases between. The CDR3 covers 14 residues. Germline V lookup: CDR1 SGHNT, CDR2 YYREEE (reference sequence). For the CDR3, the DNA is TGTGCCAGCAGCTTGGCGGGAGTATTAGGGGGCTACACCTTC. Translating it yields CASSLAGVLGGYTF.

A few counts support this clonotype. The chain recombines TRBV9 with TRBJ2-5, with D possibly matching TRBD1 (6 bases). Trimming took 0 bases from V and 4 from J, leaving 13 bases between them. The CDR3 loop spans 15 amino acids. CDR1 and CDR2 (germline): SGDLS, YYNGEE. This chain's CDR3 is CASSVGRGVGETQYF. DNA for the CDR3: TGTGCCAGCAGCGTAGGCAGGGGTGTAGGAGAGACCCAGTACTTC. The complete variable domain, with remaining parts taken from reference TRBV9 and TRBJ2-5, reads DSGVTQTPKHLITATGQRVTLRCSPRSGDLSVYWYQQSLDQGLQFLIQYYNGEERAKGNILERFSAQQFPDLHSELNLSSLELGDSALYFCASSVGRGVGETQYFGPGTRLLVL.

This clonotype has a count of ten or more. The rearrangement links TRBV19 to TRBJ2-1; D is tentatively TRBD1 or TRBD2 (5 bases each). Germline CDR1 LNHDA, CDR2 SQIVND (reference sequence). Trimming took off 2 bases at V and 0 bases at J, with 14 bases between the two ends. The CDR3 sequence is 17 residues long. Here the CDR3 DNA reads TGTGCCAGTAGTATACGAGCTTGGGGGAGCTCCTACAATGAGCAGTTCTTC. This translates into CASSIRAWGSSYNEQFF.

The sample holds many counts of this clonotype. The chain couples TRBV6-2 or TRBV6-3 to TRBJ2-5; D gene unclear. Germline V gene data show CDR1 as MNHEY and CDR2 as SVGEGT. The CDR3 is 13 residues long. The V gene lost 2 bases and the J gene lost 2 bases, with 6 bases spanning the gap. The CDR3 DNA follows: TGTGCCAGCAGTTACAGGGAACAAGAGACCCAGTACTTC. Amino acids: CASSYREQETQYF.

The gene calls are TRBV4-2 and TRBJ2-1, with TRBD2 matching 10 bases. CDR1 and CDR2 (germline): LGHNA, YNFKEQ. The CDR3 has 15 amino acids. V dropped 4 bases and J dropped 6; count of bases not matched to a gene: 6. CDR3 sequence: CASSRETSGRNEQFF. CDR3 nucleotides: TGTGCCAGCAGCCGTGAGACTAGCGGGCGCAATGAGCAGTTCTTC.

Turning to this clonotype: This could be a read error, since a much larger clone is one nucleotide away. The DNA of the CDR3 is TGTGCCAGCAGTTCCAACCGTATGAACACTGAAGCTTTCTTT. This gives the protein CASSSNRMNTEAFF. J is TRBJ1-1 and V is TRBV6-5; no clear D. Germline values: CDR1 MNHEY, CDR2 SVGAGI. The V and J ends lost 4 bases and 0 bases respectively, with 9 bases between them. This CDR3 spans 14 amino acids.

This clonotype appeared many times. The V and J genes are TRBV4-3 and TRBJ2-3, with 7 bases that match TRBD1. Germline values: CDR1 LGHNA, CDR2 YSLEER. The V segment lost 2 bases and the J segment 5 bases; nucleotides outside the gene matches: 4. The CDR3 is 14 amino acids. In nucleotides, the CDR3 is TGCGCCAGCAGCCAAAATGACAGGGAAGATACGCAGTATTTT. Its translation is CASSQNDREDTQYF.

The V call is TRBV7-9, the J call TRBJ2-2; perhaps TRBD2 as D (6 bases). Trimming left V 8 bases short and J 0 bases short, with 10 bases between. The CDR3 runs to 14 residues. Germline V gene data show CDR1 as SEHNR and CDR2 as FQNEAQ (reference sequence). The DNA of the CDR3 is TGTGCCAGCGGCAGCGGGCCGAACACCGGGGAGCTGTTTTTT. Its protein is CASGSGPNTGELFF.

The rearrangement joins TRBV5-1 to TRBJ2-3; TRBD2 agrees at 11 bases. The germline V gene encodes CDR1 SGHRS and CDR2 YFSETQ. This CDR3 spans 17 amino acids. V lost 0 bases to trimming and J lost 2 bases; unmatched junction nucleotides: 5. As DNA, the CDR3 is TGCGCCAGCAGCTTGGCGGGGACTAGCGGAACCACAGATACGCAGTATTTT. Protein sequence: CASSLAGTSGTTDTQYF.